This paragraph covers one TCR beta chain sequence. Antigen specificity is unknown. The sample originates from a study of T-cell reconstitution after alpha-beta-depleted transplantation in children. The CDR3 is 15 amino acids. Germline trimming cut 2 bases from V and 7 bases from J; bases unmatched to any gene: 6. Germline CDR1 is SEHNR and CDR2 is FQNEAQ (reference sequence). Points from the study as a whole: Newly produced T cells mostly provided counts and TCRbeta diversity after one year, as hyperexpanded clones declined. At around two months after transplant, the alpha-beta T cells were reportedly derived from several hundred expanded clones that came from non-depleted graft cells. There were some patients whose high TCRbeta diversity at day 60 came from surviving recipient T cells and thymic progenitors.

The authors prepared the TCRbeta library with unique molecular identifiers. Via MiXCR, TCRdb re-called the PCR reads, giving one row per CDR3 protein. Altogether fewer than 550,000 distinct CDR3 sequences are present, 11% being singletons, with the ten largest covering approximately 14%. The chain recombines TRBV7-9 with TRBJ2-1, with 9 bases aligning to TRBD2. Source: PBMCs, mostly from graft donor cells, taken 180 days after TCRalphabeta/CD19-depleted stem cell transplant. The clonotype originates from a female patient aged 2-10 years who had a stem cell transplant for aplastic anemia, so the T cells may come from the graft donor. DNA of the CDR3: TGTGCCAGCAGCTTACTGGGCGGGAGGGCAAATGAGCAGTTCTTC. It yields the protein CASSLLGGRANEQFF.